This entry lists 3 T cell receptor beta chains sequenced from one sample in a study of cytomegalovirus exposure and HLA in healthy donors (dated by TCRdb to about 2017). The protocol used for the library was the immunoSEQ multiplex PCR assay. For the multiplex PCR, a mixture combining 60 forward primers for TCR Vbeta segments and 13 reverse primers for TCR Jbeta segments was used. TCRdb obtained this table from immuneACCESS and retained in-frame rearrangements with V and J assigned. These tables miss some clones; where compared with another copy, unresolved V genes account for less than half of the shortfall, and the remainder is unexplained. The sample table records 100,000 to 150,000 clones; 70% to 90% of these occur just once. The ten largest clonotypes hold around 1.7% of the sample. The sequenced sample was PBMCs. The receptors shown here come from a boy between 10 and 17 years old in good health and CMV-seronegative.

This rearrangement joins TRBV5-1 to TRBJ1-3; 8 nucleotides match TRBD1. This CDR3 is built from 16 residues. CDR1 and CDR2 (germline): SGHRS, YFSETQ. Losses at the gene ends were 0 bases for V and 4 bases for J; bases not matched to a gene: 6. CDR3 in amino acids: CASSLGPTGGGNTIYF. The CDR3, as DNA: TGCGCCAGCAGCTTGGGCCCAACAGGGGGAGGAAACACCATATATTTT.

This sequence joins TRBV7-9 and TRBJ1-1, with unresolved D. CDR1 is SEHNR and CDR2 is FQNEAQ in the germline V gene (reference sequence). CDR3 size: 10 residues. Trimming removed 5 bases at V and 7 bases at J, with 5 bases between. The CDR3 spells CASSIFEAFF. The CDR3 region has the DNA TGTGCCAGCAGCATATTTGAAGCTTTCTTT.

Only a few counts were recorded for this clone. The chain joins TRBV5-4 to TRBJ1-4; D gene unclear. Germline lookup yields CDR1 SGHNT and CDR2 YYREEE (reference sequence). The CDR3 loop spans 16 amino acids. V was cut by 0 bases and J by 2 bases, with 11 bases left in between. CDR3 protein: CASSLGQIPTNEKLFF. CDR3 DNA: TGTGCCAGCAGCTTGGGACAAATCCCCACTAATGAAAAACTGTTTTTT.